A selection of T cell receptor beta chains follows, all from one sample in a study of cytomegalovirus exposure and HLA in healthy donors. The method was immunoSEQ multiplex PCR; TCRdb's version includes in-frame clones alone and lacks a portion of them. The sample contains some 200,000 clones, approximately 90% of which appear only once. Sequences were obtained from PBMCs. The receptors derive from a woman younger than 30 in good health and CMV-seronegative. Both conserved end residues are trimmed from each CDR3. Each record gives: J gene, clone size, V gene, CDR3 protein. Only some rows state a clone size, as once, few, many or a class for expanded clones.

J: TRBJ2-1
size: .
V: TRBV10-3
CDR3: ATRTSGSLNEQF

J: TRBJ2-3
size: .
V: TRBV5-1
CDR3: ASERDSLTDTQY

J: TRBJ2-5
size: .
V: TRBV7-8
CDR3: ASSFPTGQETQY

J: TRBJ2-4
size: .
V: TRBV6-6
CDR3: ACGTTKNIQY

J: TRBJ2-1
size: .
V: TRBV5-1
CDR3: ASSLLAGAWSYNEQF

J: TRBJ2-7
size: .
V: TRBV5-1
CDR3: ASSLALSGSYEQY

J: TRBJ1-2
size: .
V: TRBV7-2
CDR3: ASSWMEGVYT

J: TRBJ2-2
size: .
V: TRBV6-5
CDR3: ASSLSGRSTGELF

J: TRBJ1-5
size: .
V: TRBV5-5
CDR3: ASSVAVSNQPQH

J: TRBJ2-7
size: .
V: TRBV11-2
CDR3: ASSLGTSAPYEQY

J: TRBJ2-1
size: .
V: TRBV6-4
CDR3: ASSDEPHSYNEQF

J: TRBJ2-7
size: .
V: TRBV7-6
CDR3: ASSLRLAGGSYEQY

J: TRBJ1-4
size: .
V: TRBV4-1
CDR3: ASNPRRQGVEKLF

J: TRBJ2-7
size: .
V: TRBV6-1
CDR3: ASSEHYEQY

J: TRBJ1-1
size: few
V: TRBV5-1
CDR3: ASSLRQYGTEAF

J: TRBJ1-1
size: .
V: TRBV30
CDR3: AWGRNTEAF

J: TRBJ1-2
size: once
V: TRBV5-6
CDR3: ASSFPGQIYGYT

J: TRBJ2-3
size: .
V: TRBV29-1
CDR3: SVARLAVSTDTQY

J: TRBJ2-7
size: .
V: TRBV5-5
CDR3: ASLRRAVLAYEQY

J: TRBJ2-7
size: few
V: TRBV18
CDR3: ASSPTGTGDYEQY

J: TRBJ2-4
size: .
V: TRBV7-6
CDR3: ASSLGGTGVKNIQY

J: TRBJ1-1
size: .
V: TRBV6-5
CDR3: ASSFTGGTEAF

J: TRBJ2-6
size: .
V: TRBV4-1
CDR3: ASSQAGGVYGANVLT

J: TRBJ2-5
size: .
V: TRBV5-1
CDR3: ASSLGLAGSPSSAQY

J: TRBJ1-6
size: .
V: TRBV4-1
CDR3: ASRDRGGNSPLH

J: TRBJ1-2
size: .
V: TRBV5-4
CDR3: ASSFSLQGAAGYT

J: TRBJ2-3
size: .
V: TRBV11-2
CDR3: ASSSLAGVRTDTQY

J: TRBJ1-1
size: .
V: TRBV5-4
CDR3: ASSSFGTPNTEAF

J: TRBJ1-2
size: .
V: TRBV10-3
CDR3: AIGQTVGYGYT

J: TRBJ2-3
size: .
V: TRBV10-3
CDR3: AISSSGFSTDTQY

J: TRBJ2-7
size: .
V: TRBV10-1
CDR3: ASSEAGPVHEQY

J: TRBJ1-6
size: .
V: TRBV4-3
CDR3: ASSQDPTVSYNSPLH

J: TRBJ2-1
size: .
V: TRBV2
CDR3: ASSGETSYNEQF

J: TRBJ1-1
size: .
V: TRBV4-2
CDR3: ASSQDLPALNTEAF

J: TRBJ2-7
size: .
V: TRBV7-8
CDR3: ASSQLAGGSYEQY

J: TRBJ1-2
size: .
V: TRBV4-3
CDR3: ASSHRQGAAIGYT

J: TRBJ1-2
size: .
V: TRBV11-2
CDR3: ASSSVKTGTDGYT

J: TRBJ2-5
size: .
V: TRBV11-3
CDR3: ASSTSTGAGGQETQY

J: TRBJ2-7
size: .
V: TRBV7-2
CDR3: ASSLVPGITYEQY

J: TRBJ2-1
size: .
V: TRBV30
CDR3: AWRSTSYNEQF

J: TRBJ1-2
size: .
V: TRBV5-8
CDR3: ASSANREANYGYT

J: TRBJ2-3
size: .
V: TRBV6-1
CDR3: ASNVPSSSTDTQY

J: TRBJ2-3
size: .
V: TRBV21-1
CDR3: ASSKRTSGNTDTQY

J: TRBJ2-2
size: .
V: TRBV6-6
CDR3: ASSSGTTLEGGELF

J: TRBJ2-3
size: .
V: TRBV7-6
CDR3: ASSPGLSNTQY

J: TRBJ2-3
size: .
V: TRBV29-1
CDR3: SALTDTQY

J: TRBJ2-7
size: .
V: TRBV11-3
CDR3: ASTYQGYEQY

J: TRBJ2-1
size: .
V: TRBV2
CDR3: ASSPGGGGNEQF

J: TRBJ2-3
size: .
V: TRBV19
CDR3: ASSPRGLAGTDTQY

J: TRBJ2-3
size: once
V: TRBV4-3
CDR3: ASSQGLSEEADTQY

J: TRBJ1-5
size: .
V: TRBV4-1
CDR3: ASNPRSGGNQPQH